Below, 7 T cell receptor beta chains from the same sample are listed, as sequenced in a study of T cells in localized non-small cell lung cancer. TCRdb's table, derived via immunoSEQ multiplex PCR, lists solely in-frame clones and lacks some. In the table there are tens of thousands of clones, 87% of which are singletons. Sequenced material: peripheral blood, taken before any cancer treatment. The receptors derive from a male donor older than 55 with stage I squamous cell lung carcinoma.

In its sample, this clone was seen a few times. The genes are TRBV5-1 and TRBJ2-5, with TRBD2 identical over 8 bases. V lost 1 base, J lost 2 bases, and 4 bases stayed unmatched. Per the germline V gene, CDR1 is SGHRS and CDR2 is YFSETQ. The CDR3 is 15 residues long. The CDR3 is CASSLWTGGQETQYF. As DNA, the CDR3 is TGCGCCAGCAGCTTGTGGACGGGAGGGCAAGAGACCCAGTACTTC.

This clone was detected only a few times. The chain recombines TRBV6-6 with TRBJ1-5; 8 nucleotides match TRBD1. Trimming took 4 bases from V and 4 from J; bases not matched to a gene: 9. The CDR3 consists of 16 residues. Germline V gives CDR1 MNHNY, CDR2 SVGAGI (reference sequence). The CDR3 loop reads CASSWERGTGNQPQHF. In nucleotides, the CDR3 is TGTGCCAGCAGTTGGGAGCGAGGGACAGGTAATCAGCCCCAGCATTTT.

This rearrangement joins TRBV11-2 to TRBJ1-3; no clear D. Looked up from germline, CDR1 is SGHAT and CDR2 is FQNNGV. This CDR3 comprises 15 residues. Trimming stripped 7 bases from V and 2 bases from J, with 15 bases between. The CDR3 loop reads CASTRAGVAGNTIYF. DNA for the CDR3: TGTGCCAGCACCCGAGCCGGGGTGGCTGGAAACACCATATATTTT.

This chain uses TRBV5-1 with TRBJ1-1; D is ambiguous. Germline V gives CDR1 SGHRS, CDR2 YFSETQ. This CDR3 spans 13 amino acids. The V end lost 5 bases, the J end lost 1 base, and 9 bases lay between the germline ends. Here the CDR3 reads CASSLNSNTEAFF. CDR3 coding DNA: TGCGCCAGCAGTCTGAATTCGAACACTGAAGCTTTCTTT.

J is TRBJ2-2 and V is TRBV9; D unclear. Trimming took off 4 bases at V and 4 bases at J, with 8 bases between the two ends. The germline CDR1 and CDR2 sequences are SGDLS and YYNGEE. CDR3 length equals 13 residues. This CDR3 reads CASSPDSTGELFF. CDR3 nucleotides: TGTGCCAGCAGCCCTGATAGCACCGGGGAGCTGTTTTTT.

This clone was observed once. The V and J genes are TRBV9 and TRBJ2-2; 11 bases align to TRBD2. This CDR3 is 15 amino acids long. Germline V lookup: CDR1 SGDLS, CDR2 YYNGEE. V shed 1 base, J shed 7 bases, and the junction held 3 bases outside the gene matches. CDR3 loop: CASSVTSGSGGELFF. The CDR3 DNA sequence: TGTGCCAGCAGCGTAACTAGCGGGAGCGGCGGGGAGCTGTTTTTT.

The chain links TRBV18 to TRBJ1-6, with D uncertain. The CDR3 sequence is 15 residues long. The V end was cut by 4 bases, the J end by 7 bases, with 14 bases between. The germline V gene encodes CDR1 KGHSH and CDR2 LQKENI. CDR3 bases: TGTGCCAGCTCACTTATGTCCGCGGACAATTCACCCCTCCACTTT. It codes for CASSLMSADNSPLHF.